The 20 T cell receptor beta chains reported below all come from one sample, sequenced in a study of shared clonotypes between healthy human individuals. Data came from immunoSEQ multiplex PCR; TCRdb stores just in-frame clones and leaves some out. Of approximately 510,000 clones listed, 79% are singletons. What was sequenced was PBMCs. All receptors come from a woman in her forties in good health. Some clones in this sample may be carry-over from other donors' samples.

The chain uses TRBV6-6 and TRBJ1-1, with D tentatively TRBD1 (5 bases). Germline CDR1 reads MNHNY; CDR2 reads SVGAGI (reference sequence). CDR3 size: 11 residues. Trimming took off 5 bases at V and 11 bases at J, with 12 bases between the two ends. DNA for the CDR3: TGTGCCAGCAGTCCAGGGAGGGTCGCTTTCTTT. This gives the protein CASSPGRVAFF.

This clone was observed a single time. The chain uses TRBV5-1 and TRBJ2-3; no clear D gene. The CDR3 extends over 13 amino acids. Germline lookup yields CDR1 SGHRS and CDR2 YFSETQ. V was cut by 5 bases and J by 2 bases, with 9 bases left in between. CDR3 in DNA: TGCGCCAGCAGTAGAGACCCCACAGATACGCAGTATTTT. It translates to CASSRDPTDTQYF.

The table lists this clone with a count of one. J is TRBJ2-7 and V is TRBV6-6; D gene uncertain. The germline gives CDR1 MNHNY, CDR2 SVGAGI (reference sequence). The CDR3 is 13 amino acids. Trimming removed 2 bases at V and 1 base at J, with 6 bases between. The CDR3 reads CASSYQRSYEQYF. The DNA of the CDR3 is TGTGCCAGCAGTTACCAGCGATCCTACGAGCAGTACTTC.

This chain links TRBV7-2 with TRBJ1-4; D gene ambiguous. The V and J ends lost 6 bases and 6 bases respectively, with 17 bases between them. CDR3 size: 15 residues. The germline gives CDR1 SGHTA, CDR2 FQGNSA. CDR3 nucleotides: TGTGCCAGCAGTCAACGATCCATTGCCTATGAAAAACTGTTTTTT. Its translation: CASSQRSIAYEKLFF. Together with reference TRBV7-2 and TRBJ1-4, the CDR3 gives the full variable domain: GAGVSQSPSNKVTEKGKDVELRCDPISGHTALYWYRQSLGQGLEFLIYFQGNSAPDKSGLPSDRFSAERTGGSVSTLTIQRTQQEDSAVYLCASSQRSIAYEKLFFGSGTQLSVL.

The J gene is TRBJ2-4, the V gene TRBV7-2; TRBD1 or TRBD2 may be the D gene (7 bases each). The CDR3 covers 16 residues. The V and J ends lost 4 bases and 1 base respectively, with 14 bases between them. Germline V lookup: CDR1 SGHTA, CDR2 FQGNSA. The CDR3 DNA reads TGTGCCAGCAGCTCACATCAGGGGGGGGCCAAAAACATTCAGTACTTC. The encoded protein is CASSSHQGGAKNIQYF.

V gene TRBV4-3 combines with J gene TRBJ2-1; D perhaps matches TRBD2 (5 bases). The CDR3 extends over 17 amino acids. Germline assignment: CDR1 LGHNA and CDR2 YSLEER. Trimming removed 2 bases at V and 0 bases at J, with 14 bases between. The CDR3 region is CASSQTPRGSSYNEQFF. The CDR3 bases are TGCGCCAGCAGCCAAACCCCACGGGGTAGCTCCTACAATGAGCAGTTCTTC.

Details on this clone: Other DNA sequences in the sample encode the same CDR3. V gene TRBV5-1 combines with J gene TRBJ2-5; TRBD1 matches at 8 bases. Germline V lookup: CDR1 SGHRS, CDR2 YFSETQ. V shed 0 bases and J 3 bases; nucleotides not matched to a gene: 4. This CDR3 has 15 amino acids. The CDR3 region is CASSLAGTGEETQYF. The CDR3 DNA is TGCGCCAGCAGCTTGGCCGGGACAGGCGAAGAGACCCAGTACTTC.

The CDR3 loop is CASSPGALAGVEQFF. CDR3 in DNA: TGTGCCAGCTCACCCGGGGCCCTAGCGGGAGTTGAGCAGTTCTTC. The V call is TRBV18, the J call TRBJ2-1, with 10 bases aligning to TRBD2. J gave up 9 bases and V 3 bases, and 8 bases lay outside the gene matches. The CDR3 is 15 residues long. Germline loops: CDR1 KGHSH, CDR2 LQKENI.

CDR3 loop: CASSGPGLADFTDTQYF. In DNA, the CDR3 is TGTGCCAGCAGCGGGCCGGGACTAGCGGACTTCACAGATACGCAGTATTTT. This chain links TRBV28 with TRBJ2-3; 11 nucleotides agree with TRBD2. The CDR3 runs to 17 residues. Germline loops: CDR1 MDHEN, CDR2 SYDVKM. V shed 6 bases, J shed 2 bases, and the junction held 10 bases outside the gene matches.

The J gene is TRBJ2-5, the V gene TRBV19; TRBD1 matches at 7 bases. This CDR3 contains 16 residues. Germline trimming cut 5 bases from V and 1 base from J; bases unmatched to any gene: 10. Germline CDR1 LNHDA, CDR2 SQIVND (reference sequence). In DNA, the CDR3 is TGTGCCAGTAGTTTAGGGGGCACAGGACCCCAAGAGACCCAGTACTTC. Encoded protein: CASSLGGTGPQETQYF.

This clone was seen a few times. V is TRBV5-1 and J is TRBJ2-7, with D tentatively TRBD1 or TRBD2 (5 bases each). The CDR3 has 14 amino acids. Trimming took off 0 bases at V and 4 bases at J, with 11 bases between the two ends. CDR1 and CDR2 (germline): SGHRS, YFSETQ. CDR3 bases: TGCGCCAGCAGCTTGGCCGTAGGGGAGTACGAGCAGTACTTC. This gives the protein CASSLAVGEYEQYF. The complete variable domain, with remaining parts taken from reference TRBV5-1 and TRBJ2-7, reads KAGVTQTPRYLIKTRGQQVTLSCSPISGHRSVSWYQQTPGQGLQFLFEYFSETQRNKGNFPGRFSGRQFSNSRSEMNVSTLELGDSALYLCASSLAVGEYEQYFGPGTRLTVT.

The table lists this clone with a count of one. The chain carries TRBV7-9 and TRBJ2-1; 8 nucleotides match TRBD2. The CDR3 is made up of 15 amino acids. The germline CDR1 and CDR2 sequences are SEHNR and FQNEAQ (reference sequence). V lost 5 bases to trimming and J lost 8 bases; unmatched junction nucleotides: 11. DNA for the CDR3: TGTGCCAGCAGCCGCACTAGCGGAGCAAGCGATGAGCAGTTCTTC. As protein: CASSRTSGASDEQFF.

The CDR3 is CASSFWRGYEQYF. The DNA for the CDR3 is TGTGCCAGCAGCTTTTGGAGGGGATACGAGCAGTACTTC. This rearrangement joins TRBV11-2 to TRBJ2-7, with D possibly matching TRBD2 (6 bases). The CDR3 spans 13 residues. The ends were cut back, 3 bases at V and 4 bases at J, with 10 bases in the middle. Germline V gene data show CDR1 as SGHAT and CDR2 as FQNNGV.

This chain connects TRBV27 to TRBJ2-3, with 7 bases fitting TRBD2. J was trimmed by 7 bases and V by 6 bases; bases with no gene match: 4. The length of the CDR3 is 12 residues. Germline V gives CDR1 MNHEY, CDR2 SMNVEV (reference sequence). CDR3 sequence (DNA): TGTGCCAGCAGGACTAGCTCCCATACGCAGTATTTT. Translating gives CASRTSSHTQYF.

The chain uses TRBV29-1 and TRBJ2-5; 7 nucleotides match TRBD2. The J call could be wrong; TRBJ2-7 is a better fit for the DNA end. Germline V gene lookup returns CDR1 SQVTM and CDR2 ANQGSEA. CDR3 length: 14 amino acids. The CDR3 loop is CSVEGGASGYEQYF. CDR3 DNA sequence: TGCAGCGTTGAGGGAGGGGCATCCGGGTACGAGCAGTACTTC.

In DNA form, the CDR3 reads TGTGCCAGCAGCGACCAGGGGACTGAGGGGACCCAGTACTTC. Amino acid sequence: CASSDQGTEGTQYF. The chain combines TRBV5-6 with TRBJ2-5, with D perhaps TRBD1 or TRBD2 (6 bases each). From germline, CDR1 is SGHDT and CDR2 YYEEEE. Trimming removed 4 bases at V and 7 bases at J, with 17 bases between. The CDR3 consists of 14 residues.

This clone was found a few times. J is TRBJ1-5 and V is TRBV6-6; D gene ambiguous. The germline V gene has CDR1 MNHNY and CDR2 SVGAGI (reference sequence). CDR3 length: 14 amino acids. V was cut by 7 bases and J by 11 bases, with 21 bases left in between. Here the CDR3 reads CASKVTTDNGAQHF. Here the CDR3 DNA reads TGTGCCAGCAAGGTCACAACCGATAACGGGGCCCAGCATTTT.

The chain carries TRBV6-5 and TRBJ2-6; the D gene is possibly TRBD1 (5 bases). The CDR3 is 14 amino acids. In germline, CDR1 is MNHEY, CDR2 SVGAGI. Trimming pared 5 bases from V and 0 bases from J, leaving 5 bases between. The CDR3 DNA is TGTGCCAGCAGTAGGGGCTCTGGGGCCAACGTCCTGACTTTC. This codes for CASSRGSGANVLTF.

V and J are TRBV5-6 and TRBJ1-2, with D unclear. The CDR3 extends over 14 amino acids. Germline V gene lookup returns CDR1 SGHDT and CDR2 YYEEEE. Trimming removed 7 bases at V and 0 bases at J, with 13 bases between. The CDR3 protein is CASGPGRANYGYTF. The CDR3 bases are TGTGCCAGCGGACCAGGAAGAGCTAACTATGGCTACACCTTC. The full variable domain, with the rest looked up from reference TRBV5-6 and TRBJ1-2, is DAGVTQSPTHLIKTRGQQVTLRCSPKSGHDTVSWYQQALGQGPQFIFQYYEEEERQRGNFPDRFSGHQFPNYSSELNVNALLLGDSALYLCASGPGRANYGYTFGSGTRLTVV.

The table lists this clone with a few counts. V is TRBV5-4 and J is TRBJ2-7; D is unresolved. The V end was cut by 3 bases, the J end by 7 bases, with 20 bases between. Germline lookup yields CDR1 SGHNT and CDR2 YYREEE (reference sequence). This CDR3 spans 15 amino acids. CDR3 nucleotide sequence: TGTGCCAGCAGCTCCGCACGAGCCCTAACGGGTGAGCAGTACTTC. Amino acid sequence: CASSSARALTGEQYF.